The 12 T cell receptor beta chains in this list originate from one sample, sequenced in a study of T cell responses to AZD1222 COVID-19 vaccine. Assay: immunoSEQ multiplex PCR; the TCRdb copy retains only in-frame clones and omits some. The sample consists of around 150,000 clones, approximately 92% of them appearing once. The specimen comprised peripheral blood, sampled 28 days after the second AZD1222 dose. The receptor source for this set is an adult who received the AZD1222 COVID-19 vaccine.

This chain uses TRBV30 with TRBJ1-1; D is undetermined. CDR1 and CDR2 (germline): GTSNPN, SVGIG (reference sequence). CDR3 size: 11 residues. The V end was cut by 5 bases, the J end by 6 bases, with 10 bases between. The CDR3 nucleotides read TGTGCCTGGGCAGATTTTTCTGAAGCTTTCTTT. The encoded protein is CAWADFSEAFF.

This chain uses TRBV29-1 with TRBJ2-1; the match to TRBD2 covers 13 bases. V dropped 0 bases and J dropped 6; count of bases not matched to a gene: 8. There are 17 residues in the CDR3. From germline, CDR1 is SQVTM and CDR2 ANQGSEA. In DNA form, the CDR3 reads TGCAGCGTTGAAGATCAAGGACTAGCGGGAGCCCGCAATGAGCAGTTCTTC. Its translation: CSVEDQGLAGARNEQFF.

CDR3 in DNA: TGTGCCAGCAGCTTCGCGGGGTTTAATTCACCCCTCCACTTT. Translating gives CASSFAGFNSPLHF. J is TRBJ1-6 and V is TRBV5-8; D not resolved. Between the trimmed V and J ends, which lost 2 bases and 6 bases, there was a span of 9 bases. Germline CDR1 and CDR2: SGHTS and YDEGEE. The CDR3 runs to 14 residues.

The rearrangement uses TRBV3-1 (or the pseudogene TRBV3-2) and TRBJ2-1; no definite D call. Trimming pared 1 base from V and 10 bases from J, leaving 23 bases between. The CDR3 extends over 17 amino acids. CDR1 is LGHDT and CDR2 is YNNKEL in the germline V gene (reference sequence). In DNA, the CDR3 is TGTGCCAGCAGCCAAGTTCCGTGGCCCCAAGCCGTAGGCGAGCAGTTCTTC. Translated, it gives CASSQVPWPQAVGEQFF.

The chain's CDR3 is CATSDPSRDREAETQYF. In DNA form, the CDR3 reads TGTGCCACCAGTGACCCCAGCCGGGACAGGGAGGCAGAGACCCAGTACTTC. The V and J genes are TRBV24-1 and TRBJ2-5, with 9 bases that match TRBD1. Looked up from germline, CDR1 is KGHDR and CDR2 is SFDVKD. CDR3 length equals 17 residues. After removal of 4 bases from V and 4 bases from J, the junction contained 12 bases not matched to a gene.

The chain employs TRBV5-4 and TRBJ1-1, with D tentatively TRBD1 (5 bases). Trimming stripped 0 bases from V and 2 bases from J, with 11 bases between. Germline CDR1 and CDR2: SGHNT and YYREEE (reference sequence). The CDR3 totals 15 residues. The CDR3 region has the DNA TGTGCCAGCAGCTTGGATCAGGGCGGAAACACTGAAGCTTTCTTT. This translates into CASSLDQGGNTEAFF.

V gene TRBV7-2 combines with J gene TRBJ1-3; 9 bases line up with TRBD1. CDR3 length equals 16 residues. V was pared by 5 bases and J by 4 bases, with 9 bases of the junction left unmatched. Germline values: CDR1 SGHTA, CDR2 FQGNSA. CDR3 DNA sequence: TGTGCCAGCAGCCCGGGACAGGGATTAGTAGGAAACACCATATATTTT. It codes for CASSPGQGLVGNTIYF.

The chain uses TRBV10-3 and TRBJ2-7, with unresolved D. V lost 0 bases and J 6 bases, leaving 12 bases between the germline ends. Germline V gene sequence: CDR1 ENHRY, CDR2 SYGVKD. The CDR3 contains 14 residues. CDR3 nucleotide sequence: TGTGCCATCAGTGAGTCGTTAAGGGATGTCGAGCAGTACTTC. Its protein product is CAISESLRDVEQYF.

The chain couples TRBV14 to TRBJ2-3; 9 bases fit TRBD2. CDR1 SGHDN and CDR2 FVKESK come from the germline V gene. The ends lost 1 base at V and 3 bases at J; junction bases unmatched: 5. The CDR3 sequence is 16 residues long. The CDR3 DNA is TGTGCCAGCAGCCAAGGAAGGCTAGCGGGAACAGATACGCAGTATTTT. It encodes CASSQGRLAGTDTQYF.

The V and J genes are TRBV6-6 and TRBJ1-2; no definite D call. The CDR3 has 15 amino acids. V lost 0 bases, J lost 8 bases, and 16 bases lay in between. Per the germline V gene, CDR1 is MNHNY and CDR2 is SVGAGI (reference sequence). CDR3 residues: CASSYSKFDELGYTF. As DNA, the CDR3 is TGTGCCAGCAGTTACTCGAAATTCGACGAGTTGGGCTACACCTTC.

The chain joins TRBV10-3 to TRBJ1-4; TRBD1 matches at 9 bases. CDR1 ENHRY and CDR2 SYGVKD come from the germline V gene. The CDR3 consists of 13 residues. Losses at the gene ends were 6 bases for V and 8 bases for J; bases not matched to a gene: 4. This CDR3 reads CAIRQGANEKLFF. For the CDR3, the DNA is TGTGCCATCAGACAGGGGGCCAACGAAAAACTGTTTTTT.

CDR3 residues: CASSQMPNGGAHNEQFF. The CDR3 DNA sequence: TGTGCCAGCAGCCAAATGCCGAACGGGGGGGCGCACAATGAGCAGTTCTTC. The chain employs TRBV3-1 (or the pseudogene TRBV3-2) and TRBJ2-1; 8 bases are a match to TRBD2. Trimming removed 2 bases from V and 5 bases from J; junction bases left unmatched: 11. Germline lookup yields CDR1 LGHDT and CDR2 YNNKEL (reference sequence). The CDR3 loop spans 17 amino acids.